Sequencing of this T cell receptor (beta chain) was carried out in a study of blood T cell repertoires in COVID-19. Germline-derived CDR1 and CDR2 are SGHTA and FQGNSA. Losses at the gene ends were 5 bases for V and 6 bases for J; bases not matched to a gene: 12. The CDR3 contains 18 residues. The table came from immunoSEQ multiplex PCR; TCRdb's copy has only in-frame clones and leaves some out. The sample carries around 270,000 clones, roughly four fifths recorded once. The clonotype originates from a person aged 65-85 years with COVID-19, enrolled during active disease. The source material was peripheral blood. The gene calls are TRBV7-2 and TRBJ2-2; 13 nucleotides line up with TRBD2. CDR3 sequence reads: CASSATSGRALRAGELFF. The CDR3, as DNA: TGTGCCAGCAGCGCTACTAGCGGGAGGGCCTTACGGGCCGGGGAGCTGTTTTTT.